One T cell receptor (beta chain) is described in this entry. The data originate from a study of T cell changes during pregnancy in multiple sclerosis. V was clipped by 0 bases and J by 5 bases; unmatched bases: 6. This CDR3 is built from 17 residues. In germline, CDR1 is SGDLS, CDR2 YYNGEE. Here immunoSEQ multiplex PCR was the method, and the copy in TCRdb shows in-frame clones only, minus some. The sample comprises approximately 71,000 clones, about 92% of which are singletons, and approximately 1% rests with the top ten. This receptor was obtained from a female donor with multiple sclerosis, enrolled in a pregnancy study. The chain recombines TRBV9 with TRBJ2-2; 11 bases are shared with TRBD2. Here the sequenced sample was peripheral blood, taken in the third trimester of pregnancy. The CDR3 DNA reads as TGTGCCAGCAGCGTAGAACTAGCGGGAGACTCAACCGGGGAGCTGTTTTTT. Protein product: CASSVELAGDSTGELFF.